This T cell receptor beta chain was captured by sequencing in a study of blood T cell repertoires in COVID-19. CDR3 length equals 12 residues. The V end lost 4 bases, the J end lost 7 bases, and 11 bases lay between the germline ends. Germline loops: CDR1 MNHEY, CDR2 SMNVEV (reference sequence). Per the authors' pipeline: Amplifying reference gene primers gave estimates of nucleated cell counts. The method was immunoSEQ multiplex PCR; TCRdb's version includes in-frame clones alone and lacks a portion of them. The D gene and trimming were derived from the DNA, and the V and J assignments and clone size from that table. The sample has 100,000 or so clones, 70% to 90% seen once; the top ten hold approximately 0.45%.

V usage is TRBV27 and J usage is TRBJ2-7, with D perhaps matching TRBD1 (5 bases). Sequenced material: peripheral blood. This sequence was found in a man between 60 and 70 years old with acute or convalescent COVID-19. The CDR3 reads CASSYWQGEQYF. In DNA form, the CDR3 reads TGTGCCAGCAGTTATTGGCAGGGAGAGCAGTACTTC.